Listed here are 22 T cell receptor beta chains from one sample, sequenced in a study of OX40 agonist ivuxolimab in advanced cancers. Here immunoSEQ multiplex PCR was the method, and the copy in TCRdb shows in-frame clones only, minus some. The sample has approximately 100,000 clones; about 90% are singletons. The source was CD4+ or CD8+ T cells sorted from blood, collected in a trial of the OX40 agonist ivuxolimab. The receptor set was obtained from an adult with an advanced solid tumor such as melanoma, head and neck, liver or kidney cancer.

The chain links TRBV5-1 to TRBJ1-1; tentative D call: TRBD1 (5 bases). CDR3 length: 14 residues. CDR1 and CDR2 from the germline V gene are SGHRS and YFSETQ. Trimming stripped 4 bases from V and 3 bases from J, with 13 bases between. CDR3 bases: TGCGCCAGCAGCGCCTGGGGCGCGGACACTGAAGCTTTCTTT. This codes for CASSAWGADTEAFF. Filled out from reference TRBV5-1 and TRBJ1-1, the complete variable domain reads KAGVTQTPRYLIKTRGQQVTLSCSPISGHRSVSWYQQTPGQGLQFLFEYFSETQRNKGNFPGRFSGRQFSNSRSEMNVSTLELGDSALYLCASSAWGADTEAFFGQGTRLTVV.

CDR3 protein: CSVSSQETQYF. In DNA form, the CDR3 reads TGCAGCGTTAGCTCCCAAGAGACCCAGTACTTC. This chain joins TRBV29-1 and TRBJ2-5; D remains ambiguous. The CDR3 is made up of 11 amino acids. V was clipped by 5 bases and J by 1 base, with 5 bases between them. Germline CDR1 and CDR2: SQVTM and ANQGSEA.

This chain links TRBV5-1 with TRBJ2-2; 9 nucleotides match TRBD2. Germline CDR1 reads SGHRS; CDR2 reads YFSETQ. Trimming at V came to 4 bases and at J to 4 bases, leaving 11 bases not matched to a gene. This CDR3 has 17 residues. CDR3 nucleotide sequence: TGCGCCAGCAGCCCTTCGAACGCGGGGGGGCGCACCGGGGAGCTGTTTTTT. Translated, it gives CASSPSNAGGRTGELFF.

The table lists this clone with a count of one. The chain links TRBV6-5 to TRBJ2-1; 9 bases match TRBD2. V lost 6 bases to trimming and J lost 9 bases; unmatched junction nucleotides: 9. The CDR3 has 14 residues. Germline CDR1 and CDR2: MNHEY and SVGAGI. CDR3 nucleotides: TGTGCCAGCAGACCAGCGGGGGGTCGGAGTGAGCAGTTCTTC. This gives the protein CASRPAGGRSEQFF.

The chain is built from TRBV7-3 and TRBJ2-1; either TRBD1 or TRBD2 may fit D (7 bases each). The CDR3 extends over 14 amino acids. V lost 5 bases and J lost 4, with 12 bases in between. Germline lookup yields CDR1 SGHTA and CDR2 FQGTGA. The CDR3, as DNA: TGTGCCAGCAGCCCAGGGGGGGTTTACAATGAGCAGTTCTTC. It is translated as CASSPGGVYNEQFF.

This chain joins TRBV6-1 and TRBJ1-1; 9 bases are a match to TRBD1. Germline V CDR1 and CDR2: MNHNS, SASEGT. J lost 5 bases, V lost 6 bases, and 4 bases had no gene match. The CDR3 sequence is 13 residues long. CDR3 loop: CASSMTGGTEAFF. Written as DNA, the CDR3 is TGTGCCAGCAGCATGACAGGGGGGACTGAAGCTTTCTTT.

For the CDR3, the DNA is TGTGCCAGCAGTTTACAGGGCTCCTATAATTCACCCCTCCACTTT. Its protein is CASSLQGSYNSPLHF. The chain has TRBV28 and TRBJ1-6, with D perhaps matching TRBD1 (5 bases). Germline loops: CDR1 MDHEN, CDR2 SYDVKM. The CDR3 consists of 15 residues. With 2 bases removed from V and 0 bases from J, the gap between germline ends came to 5 bases.

The rearrangement joins TRBV19 to TRBJ1-5; D possibly corresponds to TRBD1 (5 bases). Germline V gene sequence: CDR1 LNHDA, CDR2 SQIVND (reference sequence). V lost 6 bases and J 15 bases, leaving 24 bases between the germline ends. The CDR3 is made up of 14 amino acids. The CDR3 region is CASSLSGGAAGRHF. The DNA for the CDR3 is TGTGCCAGTAGCCTCTCTGGAGGGGCCGCGGGCAGGCATTTT.

This chain connects TRBV5-4 to TRBJ2-5; D is unclear. Germline CDR1 reads SGHNT; CDR2 reads YYREEE (reference sequence). V was shortened by 0 bases and J by 7 bases, with 7 bases between the two germline ends. The CDR3 extends over 12 amino acids. In DNA form, the CDR3 reads TGTGCCAGCAGCTTGGACATTGGGACCCAGTACTTC. It codes for CASSLDIGTQYF.

The V gene is TRBV11-3, the J gene TRBJ2-5, with TRBD2 as a possible D gene (5 bases). CDR3 length: 13 amino acids. The germline gives CDR1 SGHNT, CDR2 YENEEA. V lost 2 bases, J lost 3 bases, and 7 bases lay in between. DNA for the CDR3: TGTGCCAGCAGCTTACCGGGAAAAGAGACCCAGTACTTC. This translates into CASSLPGKETQYF.

The genes are TRBV7-9 and TRBJ2-1, with TRBD2 as a possible D gene (7 bases). There are 18 residues in the CDR3. Trimming shortened V by 0 bases and J by 1 base, and 16 bases separated the two germline ends. CDR1 is SEHNR and CDR2 is FQNEAQ in the germline V gene (reference sequence). In DNA form, the CDR3 reads TGTGCCAGCAGCTTAGCGCCCGGAGGGGGGGCATCCTACAATGAGCAGTTCTTC. Its protein product is CASSLAPGGGASYNEQFF. The full variable domain, its missing parts supplied by reference TRBV7-9 and TRBJ2-1, is DTGVSQNPRHKITKRGQNVTFRCDPISEHNRLYWYRQTLGQGPEFLTYFQNEAQLEKSRLLSDRFSAERPKGSFSTLEIQRTEQGDSAMYLCASSLAPGGGASYNEQFFGPGTRLTVL.

CDR3 nucleotides: TGTGCCAGTAGTATCTTGACAGGGACGACCTACGAGCAGTACTTC. Translation gives CASSILTGTTYEQYF. J is TRBJ2-7 and V is TRBV19; 7 bases are a match to TRBD1. The CDR3 sequence is 15 residues long. Germline trimming cut 3 bases from V and 2 bases from J; bases unmatched to any gene: 7. The germline V gene encodes CDR1 LNHDA and CDR2 SQIVND (reference sequence).

This clone has more than one count but fewer than ten. V usage is TRBV5-6 and J usage is TRBJ2-5; a weak D match, TRBD1 (6 bases). V was trimmed by 1 base and J by 7 bases, leaving 14 bases between them. The CDR3 contains 14 residues. The germline V gene encodes CDR1 SGHDT and CDR2 YYEEEE. CDR3 sequence (DNA): TGTGCCAGCAGCTTGCCCAGGGGAGTAGGGACCCAGTACTTC. This sequence encodes CASSLPRGVGTQYF.

This chain's CDR3 is CASSVIEQYF. In DNA form, the CDR3 reads TGTGCCAGCAGCGTAATAGAGCAGTACTTC. The chain carries TRBV9 and TRBJ2-7; D not resolved. CDR1 SGDLS and CDR2 YYNGEE come from the germline V gene. This CDR3 comprises 10 residues. V shed 1 base and J shed 7 bases, with 3 bases lying between them.

The chain recombines TRBV2 with TRBJ1-1, with 8 bases aligning to TRBD1. The CDR3 consists of 16 residues. Germline V lookup: CDR1 SNHLY, CDR2 FYNNEI. V shed 6 bases and J 1 base; nucleotides not matched to a gene: 10. CDR3 residues: CASSPGGGTGNTEAFF. CDR3 DNA: TGTGCCAGCAGCCCGGGCGGGGGGACAGGGAACACTGAAGCTTTCTTT.

The CDR3 bases are TGTGCCACCAGCAGAGGGAGCTTCTCTGGAAACACCATATATTTT. Protein product: CATSRGSFSGNTIYF. The chain uses TRBV15 and TRBJ1-3, with D unresolved. V was trimmed by 1 base and J by 0 bases, leaving 7 bases between them. The germline V gene encodes CDR1 LNHNV and CDR2 YYDKDF (reference sequence). The CDR3 has 15 residues. Filled out from reference TRBV15 and TRBJ1-3, the complete variable domain reads DAMVIQNPRYQVTQFGKPVTLSCSQTLNHNVMYWYQQKSSQAPKLLFHYYDKDFNNEADTPDNFQSRRPNTSFCFLDIRSPGLGDTAMYLCATSRGSFSGNTIYFGEGSWLTVV.

The J gene is TRBJ1-6, the V gene TRBV4-2; 7 nucleotides agree with TRBD1. Germline lookup yields CDR1 LGHNA and CDR2 YNFKEQ. This CDR3 region has 15 residues. V shed 4 bases, J shed 8 bases, and the junction held 8 bases outside the gene matches. The CDR3 loop reads CASSRETGSDSPLHF. The CDR3, as DNA: TGTGCCAGCAGCCGTGAGACAGGGAGTGATTCACCCCTCCACTTT.

The genes are TRBV9 and TRBJ1-1; D gene unclear. The CDR3 consists of 13 residues. Germline V gene lookup returns CDR1 SGDLS and CDR2 YYNGEE. V was shortened by 0 bases and J by 4 bases, with 7 bases between the two germline ends. CDR3 DNA: TGTGCCAGCAGCGTAGGACGGCTCACTGAAGCTTTCTTT. Protein: CASSVGRLTEAFF.

J is TRBJ2-7 and V is TRBV5-1; 8 bases line up with TRBD2. Germline V lookup: CDR1 SGHRS, CDR2 YFSETQ. This CDR3 spans 15 amino acids. After removal of 3 bases from V and 2 bases from J, the junction contained 7 bases not matched to a gene. The CDR3 reads CASSSLAGVTYEQYF. As DNA, the CDR3 is TGCGCCAGCAGCTCGCTAGCGGGCGTAACCTACGAGCAGTACTTC.

In DNA form, the CDR3 reads TGTGCCAGCAGCGGCACCGGGACAGGCAATCAGCCCCAGCATTTT. This translates into CASSGTGTGNQPQHF. The V gene is TRBV7-2, the J gene TRBJ1-5; 7 nucleotides match TRBD1. Germline lookup yields CDR1 SGHTA and CDR2 FQGNSA. J lost 2 bases, V lost 5 bases, and 6 bases had no gene match. CDR3 size: 15 residues.

The chain couples TRBV30 to TRBJ2-7; 8 bases fit TRBD1. Trimming took 0 bases from V and 3 from J; bases not matched to a gene: 4. Germline loops: CDR1 GTSNPN, CDR2 SVGIG (reference sequence). CDR3 length: 14 residues. This CDR3 is CAWSVTGAFYEQYF. The CDR3 DNA reads TGTGCCTGGAGTGTGACAGGGGCCTTCTACGAGCAGTACTTC.

This rearrangement joins TRBV7-2 to TRBJ2-5, with TRBD1 as a possible D gene (7 bases). The CDR3 loop spans 14 amino acids. Looked up from germline, CDR1 is SGHTA and CDR2 is FQGNSA. The ends were cut back, 7 bases at V and 2 bases at J, with 14 bases in the middle. The CDR3 nucleotides are TGTGCCAGCAAAGACGCGGGACAGCAAGAGACCCAGTACTTC. Amino acid sequence: CASKDAGQQETQYF.